This is a list of T cell receptor beta chains from one sample in a study of T cells in pancreatic ductal adenocarcinoma. Sequencing used immunoSEQ multiplex PCR; TCRdb keeps in-frame clones, though not all of them. The sample includes 16,000 or so clones, approximately 90% of them seen just once. Sample: PBMCs. The receptors stem from a human donor with pancreatic ductal adenocarcinoma. The CDR3 runs from the conserved cysteine through the conserved F or W.

cdr3_aa v_call
CASSVGQGRAETQYF TRBV7-9
CASSLRQTEQYF TRBV5-4
CSAERNTEAFF TRBV29-1
CASSREPGDGYTF TRBV7-2
CASSLRGTYTDTQYF TRBV5-1
CASSLVGAPSTDTQYF TRBV5-1
CASSLALEGYTF TRBV7-9
CASSGRDRGPSAEAFF TRBV6-1
CASSQDSGTRGNTIYF TRBV4-3
CASSIDHTLHGYTF TRBV19
CASSIQSGTEAFF TRBV19
CASSEARWGPAYNSPLHF TRBV6-1
CSVEDRGRGGPGKLFF TRBV29-1
CASSLGTGRAEAFF TRBV5-1
CASSPHRGGGNQPQHF TRBV4-1
CASSMGQGFSNQPQHF TRBV19
CASSLKVISDREQFF TRBV7-9
CASSLPGLGSSYNEQFF TRBV5-4
CASSESPEPKPGHPSYEQYF TRBV10-1
CASSLAPQGSYNEQFF TRBV5-1
CASRFSPRLVGNEQFF TRBV27
CASSTGLAGGPTDTQYF TRBV5-1
CASSPPPGTGGYNEQFF TRBV7-9
CASSLEYTGELFF TRBV27
CSVEDLGNEQFF TRBV29-1
CASSLAGPGQGAGVRGYTF TRBV7-2
CASSDAAPGQGSEKLFF TRBV25-1
CASSLSGQGALEAFF TRBV28
CASSIDNFWRTGGEFGGYTF TRBV19
CASTPRAGTGLTGELFF TRBV19
CASSPGQGTQETQYF TRBV6-4
CSVGGGMNTEAFF TRBV29-1
CASSAGGAHEAFF TRBV13